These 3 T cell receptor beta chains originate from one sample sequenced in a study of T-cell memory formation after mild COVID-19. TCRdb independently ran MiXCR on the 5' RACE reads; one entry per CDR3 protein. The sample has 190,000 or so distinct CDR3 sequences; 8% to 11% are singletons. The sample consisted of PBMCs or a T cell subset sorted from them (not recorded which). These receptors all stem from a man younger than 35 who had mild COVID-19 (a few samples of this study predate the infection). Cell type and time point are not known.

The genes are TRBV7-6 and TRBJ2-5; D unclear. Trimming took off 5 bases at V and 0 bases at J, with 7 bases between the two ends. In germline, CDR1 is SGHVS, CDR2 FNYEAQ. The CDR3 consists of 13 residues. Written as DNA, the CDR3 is TGTGCCAGCAGCCTGACGTACCAAGAGACCCAGTACTTC. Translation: CASSLTYQETQYF.

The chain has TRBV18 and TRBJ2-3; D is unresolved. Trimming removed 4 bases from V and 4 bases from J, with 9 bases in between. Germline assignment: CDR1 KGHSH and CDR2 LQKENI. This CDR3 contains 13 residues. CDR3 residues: CASSRGVSDTQYF. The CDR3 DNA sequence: TGTGCCAGCTCACGGGGTGTATCAGATACGCAGTATTTT.

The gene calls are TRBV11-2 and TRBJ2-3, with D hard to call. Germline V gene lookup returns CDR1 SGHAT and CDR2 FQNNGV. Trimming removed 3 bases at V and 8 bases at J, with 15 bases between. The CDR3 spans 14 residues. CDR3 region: CASSFGSPISTQYF. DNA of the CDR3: TGTGCCAGCAGCTTCGGGTCCCCGATTAGTACGCAGTATTTT. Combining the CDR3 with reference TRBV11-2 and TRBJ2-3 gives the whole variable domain EAGVAQSPRYKIIEKRQSVAFWCNPISGHATLYWYQQILGQGPKLLIQFQNNGVVDDSQLPKDRFSAERLKGVDSTLKIQPAKLEDSAVYLCASSFGSPISTQYFGPGTRLTVL.